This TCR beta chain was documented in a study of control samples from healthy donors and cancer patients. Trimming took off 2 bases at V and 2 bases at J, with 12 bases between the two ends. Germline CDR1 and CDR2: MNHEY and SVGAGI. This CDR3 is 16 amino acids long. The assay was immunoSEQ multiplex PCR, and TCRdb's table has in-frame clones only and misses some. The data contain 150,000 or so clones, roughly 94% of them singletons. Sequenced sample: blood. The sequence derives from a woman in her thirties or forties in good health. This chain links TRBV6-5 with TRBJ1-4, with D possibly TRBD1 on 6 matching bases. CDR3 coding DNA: TGTGCCAGCAGTTACGGGGGGCTAGGCACTAATGAAAAACTGTTTTTT. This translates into CASSYGGLGTNEKLFF.